The 17 T cell receptor beta chains below come from one sample, sequenced in a study of early stage breast cancer tumors. TCRdb's copy holds only in-frame clones and misses some; the assay was immunoSEQ multiplex PCR. The sample includes about 41,000 clones, about 73% of them seen just once. The sequencing input was blood. The origin of the receptors is a person aged 45-60 years with breast cancer.

This chain uses TRBV6-1 with TRBJ2-7, with 8 bases that match TRBD1. The CDR3 length is 13 residues. In germline, CDR1 is MNHNS, CDR2 SASEGT. V gave up 10 bases and J gave up 4 bases; unmatched junction bases: 9. The CDR3 here is CATHRQGTYEQYV. Here the CDR3 DNA reads TGTGCCACCCACCGACAGGGGACTTACGAGCAGTACGTC.

The genes are TRBV29-1 and TRBJ2-3; 8 bases map to TRBD1. There are 12 residues in the CDR3. V shed 5 bases and J 11 bases; nucleotides not matched to a gene: 9. Germline V CDR1 and CDR2: SQVTM, ANQGSEA. CDR3 DNA: TGCAGCGTTTTGGAACAGGGGGAGGAGCAGTATTTT. This sequence encodes CSVLEQGEEQYF.

V gene TRBV11-3 combines with J gene TRBJ2-7, with 8 bases identical to TRBD2. The germline gives CDR1 SGHNT, CDR2 YENEEA. The CDR3 has 14 amino acids. After removal of 6 bases from V and 4 bases from J, the junction contained 8 bases not matched to a gene. The CDR3, as DNA: TGTGCCAGCAGTCATTCGGGGGGGCTGTACGAGCAGTACTTC. It is translated as CASSHSGGLYEQYF.

The rearrangement links TRBV5-4 to TRBJ2-6, with D unresolved. V lost 0 bases to trimming and J lost 4 bases, with 11 bases between them. This CDR3 has 16 residues. Germline V gene sequence: CDR1 SGHNT, CDR2 YYREEE (reference sequence). The CDR3 DNA reads TGTGCCAGCAGCTTGGCCATTGGGCAAGGGGCCAACGTCCTGACTTTC. Protein sequence: CASSLAIGQGANVLTF.

This clone was counted only a few times. The chain uses TRBV5-5 and TRBJ1-5; D is ambiguous. Germline assignment: CDR1 SGHKS and CDR2 YYEKEE (reference sequence). Deletions cut 2 bases from V and 1 base from J, with 22 bases between. This CDR3 comprises 19 residues. The DNA of the CDR3 is TGTGCCAGCAGCTTCTCCTTAGCGGCCGACTACCTGAGCAATCAGCCCCAGCATTTT. Translating it yields CASSFSLAADYLSNQPQHF.

This clone was observed a few times. CDR3: CASSQTKGPWDGYTF. DNA of the CDR3: TGCGCCAGCAGCCAGACTAAGGGTCCTTGGGATGGCTACACCTTC. J is TRBJ1-2 and V is TRBV4-1; no clear D. Trimming removed 3 bases at V and 6 bases at J, with 17 bases between. Germline V CDR1 and CDR2: MGHRA, YSYEKL. The CDR3 totals 15 residues.

V and J are TRBV6-6 and TRBJ2-5; 7 bases line up with TRBD1. V shed 5 bases and J 4 bases; nucleotides not matched to a gene: 7. This CDR3 region has 14 residues. Germline CDR1 reads MNHNY; CDR2 reads SVGAGI (reference sequence). CDR3 nucleotides: TGTGCCAGCAGTGTGGGGCAGGGGGTAGAGACCCAGTACTTC. It yields the protein CASSVGQGVETQYF.

The chain couples TRBV5-1 to TRBJ2-1; the D gene is possibly TRBD1 (5 bases). V lost 2 bases and J 4 bases, leaving 13 bases between the germline ends. Germline V gene sequence: CDR1 SGHRS, CDR2 YFSETQ. There are 15 residues in the CDR3. The CDR3 sequence: CASSLGDTNYNEQFF. CDR3 nucleotides: TGCGCCAGCAGCTTAGGGGATACCAATTACAATGAGCAGTTCTTC.

The chain recombines TRBV6-5 with TRBJ2-7, with TRBD2 identical over 10 bases. Germline V gives CDR1 MNHEY, CDR2 SVGAGI. V gave up 5 bases and J gave up 5 bases; unmatched junction bases: 9. CDR3 length: 15 amino acids. The CDR3 coding sequence is TGTGCCAGCAGTACCCCTCTAGCGGGAGCACACGAGCAGTACTTC. This sequence encodes CASSTPLAGAHEQYF.

A few counts support this clone. V and J are TRBV11-3 and TRBJ1-1; 7 nucleotides align to TRBD1. Germline assignment: CDR1 SGHNT and CDR2 YENEEA. The length of the CDR3 is 13 residues. Germline trimming cut 5 bases from V and 7 bases from J; bases unmatched to any gene: 7. The CDR3 spells CASSARTGIEAFF. For the CDR3, the DNA is TGTGCCAGCAGCGCCCGGACAGGAATTGAAGCTTTCTTT.

The table lists this clone with a few counts. The chain uses TRBV30 and TRBJ1-6; 7 bases map to TRBD1. V shed 4 bases, J shed 5 bases, and the junction held 8 bases outside the gene matches. Germline assignment: CDR1 GTSNPN and CDR2 SVGIG (reference sequence). This CDR3 comprises 15 residues. The CDR3 DNA sequence: TGTGCCTGGAACGTAGGGGGCATGGATAATTCACCCCTCCACTTT. Protein sequence: CAWNVGGMDNSPLHF.

The chain uses TRBV6-4 and TRBJ2-7; TRBD1 matches 7 bases. After removal of 2 bases from V and 0 bases from J, the junction contained 1 base not matched to a gene. CDR3 length equals 14 residues. Germline CDR1 and CDR2: MRHNA and SNTAGT. Here the CDR3 DNA reads TGTGCCAGCAGTGACCGGGACAGCTCCTACGAGCAGTACGTC. Amino acids: CASSDRDSSYEQYV.

The chain links TRBV2 to TRBJ1-2; the match to TRBD1 covers 7 bases. CDR3 length: 15 residues. V was clipped by 6 bases and J by 5 bases; unmatched bases: 12. In germline, CDR1 is SNHLY, CDR2 FYNNEI. The CDR3 region is CASRTGSGGSYGYTF. As DNA, the CDR3 is TGTGCCAGCAGGACCGGTTCAGGGGGGAGTTATGGCTACACCTTC.

The CDR3: CASRRQGFGEQFF. DNA of the CDR3: TGTGCCAGCAGGCGACAGGGATTCGGTGAGCAGTTCTTC. The chain couples TRBV2 to TRBJ2-1; 7 bases fit TRBD1. The J segment lost 9 bases and the V segment lost 6 bases, leaving 8 bases of the junction unmatched. The CDR3 has 13 residues. The germline CDR1 and CDR2 sequences are SNHLY and FYNNEI.

The gene calls are TRBV6-5 and TRBJ2-7; 7 bases line up with TRBD2. The CDR3 is made up of 13 amino acids. Germline V gives CDR1 MNHEY, CDR2 SVGAGI. Unmatched junction bases numbered 8, after V lost 10 bases and J lost 2 bases. CDR3 residues: CATHGRGPYEQYV. DNA of the CDR3: TGTGCCACCCATGGGAGGGGCCCCTACGAGCAGTACGTC.

The chain employs TRBV7-2 and TRBJ1-5; no firm D call. Germline CDR1 reads SGHTA; CDR2 reads FQGNSA. V was clipped by 5 bases and J by 6 bases, with 20 bases between them. This CDR3 is built from 16 residues. The CDR3: CASSRITVYEGQPQHF. Written as DNA, the CDR3 is TGTGCCAGCAGCCGAATAACGGTCTACGAGGGTCAGCCCCAGCATTTT.

The table lists this clone with a few counts. The chain is built from TRBV6-5 and TRBJ1-1, with D unresolved. The length of the CDR3 is 14 residues. Trimming stripped 7 bases from V and 1 base from J, with 13 bases between. CDR1 is MNHEY and CDR2 is SVGAGI in the germline V gene. The CDR3 is CASTKPGANTEAFF. CDR3 DNA: TGTGCCAGCACCAAGCCTGGTGCGAACACTGAAGCTTTCTTT.